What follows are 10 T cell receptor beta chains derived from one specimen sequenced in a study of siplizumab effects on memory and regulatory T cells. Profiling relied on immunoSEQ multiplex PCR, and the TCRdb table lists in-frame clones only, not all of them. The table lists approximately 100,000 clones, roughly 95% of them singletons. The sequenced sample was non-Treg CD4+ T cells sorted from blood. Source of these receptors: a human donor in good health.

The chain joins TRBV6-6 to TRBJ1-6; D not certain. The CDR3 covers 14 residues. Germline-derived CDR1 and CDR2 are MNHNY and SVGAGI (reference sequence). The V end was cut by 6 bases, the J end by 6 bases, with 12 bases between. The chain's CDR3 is CASSLEGSNSPLHF. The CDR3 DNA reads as TGTGCCAGCAGCCTCGAAGGGTCTAATTCACCCCTCCACTTT.

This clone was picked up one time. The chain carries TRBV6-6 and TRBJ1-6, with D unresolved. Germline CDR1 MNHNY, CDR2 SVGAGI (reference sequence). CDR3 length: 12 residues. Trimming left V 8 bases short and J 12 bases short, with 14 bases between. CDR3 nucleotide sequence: TGTGCCAGCCGGCAAGTCAACGGACCCCTCCACTTT. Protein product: CASRQVNGPLHF.

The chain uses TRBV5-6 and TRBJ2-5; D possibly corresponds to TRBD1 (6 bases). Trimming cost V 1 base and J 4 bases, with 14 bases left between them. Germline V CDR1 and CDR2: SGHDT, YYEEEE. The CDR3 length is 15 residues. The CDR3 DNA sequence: TGTGCCAGCAGCTTGCCAGGGGTCGTGGGAGAGACCCAGTACTTC. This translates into CASSLPGVVGETQYF.

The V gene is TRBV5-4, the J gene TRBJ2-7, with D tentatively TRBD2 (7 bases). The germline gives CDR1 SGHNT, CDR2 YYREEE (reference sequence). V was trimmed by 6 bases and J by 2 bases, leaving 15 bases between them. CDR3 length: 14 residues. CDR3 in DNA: TGTGCCAGCACCTCAGAGGGGGGGCCCTACGAGCAGTACTTC. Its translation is CASTSEGGPYEQYF.

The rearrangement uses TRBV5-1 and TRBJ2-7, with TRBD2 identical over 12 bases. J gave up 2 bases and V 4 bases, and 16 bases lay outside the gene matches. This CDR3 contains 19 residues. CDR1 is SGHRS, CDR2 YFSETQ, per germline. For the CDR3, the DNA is TGCGCCAGCAGCCCCCCGCCGGGTTCTAGCGGGGGGGCTCCCTACGAGCAGTACTTC. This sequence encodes CASSPPPGSSGGAPYEQYF. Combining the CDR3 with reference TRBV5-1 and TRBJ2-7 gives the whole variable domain KAGVTQTPRYLIKTRGQQVTLSCSPISGHRSVSWYQQTPGQGLQFLFEYFSETQRNKGNFPGRFSGRQFSNSRSEMNVSTLELGDSALYLCASSPPPGSSGGAPYEQYFGPGTRLTVT.

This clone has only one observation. This chain's CDR3 is CASRTENTEAFF. CDR3 nucleotides: TGTGCCAGCAGGACAGAGAACACTGAAGCTTTCTTT. The genes are TRBV6-5 and TRBJ1-1; a possible D gene is TRBD1 (5 bases). V lost 6 bases to trimming and J lost 1 base, with 6 bases between them. This CDR3 has 12 amino acids. Germline V gives CDR1 MNHEY, CDR2 SVGAGI.

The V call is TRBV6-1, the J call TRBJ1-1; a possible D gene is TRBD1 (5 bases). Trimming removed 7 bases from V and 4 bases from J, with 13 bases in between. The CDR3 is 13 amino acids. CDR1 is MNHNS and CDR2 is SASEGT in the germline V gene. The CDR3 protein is CASTRGGVTEAFF. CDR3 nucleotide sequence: TGTGCCAGCACCCGAGGAGGGGTCACTGAAGCTTTCTTT.

In DNA, the CDR3 is TGTGCCAGCAGCGCCGGGACAGGTCGCGATGAGCAGTTCTTC. It yields the protein CASSAGTGRDEQFF. V gene TRBV7-3 combines with J gene TRBJ2-1; 8 bases are shared with TRBD1. J was trimmed by 8 bases and V by 5 bases; bases with no gene match: 8. CDR1 SGHTA and CDR2 FQGTGA come from the germline V gene. The CDR3 totals 14 residues.

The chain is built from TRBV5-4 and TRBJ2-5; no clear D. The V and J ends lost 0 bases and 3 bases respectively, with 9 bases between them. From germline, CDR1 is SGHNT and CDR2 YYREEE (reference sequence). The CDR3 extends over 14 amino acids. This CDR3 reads CASSLVRAKETQYF. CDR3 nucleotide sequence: TGTGCCAGCAGCTTGGTACGAGCCAAAGAGACCCAGTACTTC.

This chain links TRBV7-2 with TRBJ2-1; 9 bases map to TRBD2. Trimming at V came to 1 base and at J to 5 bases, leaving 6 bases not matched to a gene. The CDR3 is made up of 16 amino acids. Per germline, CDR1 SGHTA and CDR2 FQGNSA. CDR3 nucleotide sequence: TGTGCCAGCAGCTTAGTGGGCGGGGGGGCGCACAATGAGCAGTTCTTC. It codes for CASSLVGGGAHNEQFF.